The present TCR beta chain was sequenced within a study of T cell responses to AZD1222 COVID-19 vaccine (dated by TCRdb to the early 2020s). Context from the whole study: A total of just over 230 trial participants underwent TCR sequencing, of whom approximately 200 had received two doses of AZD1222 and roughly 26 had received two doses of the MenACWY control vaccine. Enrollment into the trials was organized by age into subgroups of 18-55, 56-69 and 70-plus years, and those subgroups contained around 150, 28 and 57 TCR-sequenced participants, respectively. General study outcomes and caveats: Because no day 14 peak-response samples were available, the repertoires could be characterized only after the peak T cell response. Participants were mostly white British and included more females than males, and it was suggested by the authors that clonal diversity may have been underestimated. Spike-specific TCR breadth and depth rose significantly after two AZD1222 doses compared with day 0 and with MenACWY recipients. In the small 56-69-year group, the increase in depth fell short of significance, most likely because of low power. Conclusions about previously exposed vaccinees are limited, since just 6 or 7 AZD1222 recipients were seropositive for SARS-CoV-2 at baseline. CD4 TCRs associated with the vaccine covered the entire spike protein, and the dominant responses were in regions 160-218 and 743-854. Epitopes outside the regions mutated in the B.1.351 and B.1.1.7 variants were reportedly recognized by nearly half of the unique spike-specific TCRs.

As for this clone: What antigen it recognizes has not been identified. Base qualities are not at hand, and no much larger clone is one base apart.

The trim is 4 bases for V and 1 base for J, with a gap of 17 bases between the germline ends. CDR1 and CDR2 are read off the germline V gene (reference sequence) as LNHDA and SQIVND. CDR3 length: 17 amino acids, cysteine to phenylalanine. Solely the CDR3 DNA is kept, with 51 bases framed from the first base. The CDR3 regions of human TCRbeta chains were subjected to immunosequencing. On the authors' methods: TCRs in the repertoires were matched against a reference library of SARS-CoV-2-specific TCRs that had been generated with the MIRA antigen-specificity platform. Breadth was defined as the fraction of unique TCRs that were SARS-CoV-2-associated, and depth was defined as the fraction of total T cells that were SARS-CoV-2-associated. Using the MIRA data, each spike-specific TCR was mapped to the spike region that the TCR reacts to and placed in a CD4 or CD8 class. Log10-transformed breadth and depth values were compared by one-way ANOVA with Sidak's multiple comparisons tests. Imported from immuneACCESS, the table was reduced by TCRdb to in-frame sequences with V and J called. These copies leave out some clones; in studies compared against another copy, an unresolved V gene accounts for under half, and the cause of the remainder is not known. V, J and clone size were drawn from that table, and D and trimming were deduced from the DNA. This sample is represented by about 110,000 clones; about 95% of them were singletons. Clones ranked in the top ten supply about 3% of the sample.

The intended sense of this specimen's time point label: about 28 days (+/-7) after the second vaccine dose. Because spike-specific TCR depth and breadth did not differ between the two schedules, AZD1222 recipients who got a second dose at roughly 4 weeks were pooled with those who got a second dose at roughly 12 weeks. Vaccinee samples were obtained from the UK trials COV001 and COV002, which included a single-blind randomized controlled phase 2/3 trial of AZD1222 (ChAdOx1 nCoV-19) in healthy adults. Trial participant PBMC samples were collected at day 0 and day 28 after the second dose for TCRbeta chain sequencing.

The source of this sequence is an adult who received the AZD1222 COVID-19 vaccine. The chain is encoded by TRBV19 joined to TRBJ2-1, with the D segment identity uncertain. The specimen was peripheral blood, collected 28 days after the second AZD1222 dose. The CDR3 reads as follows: CASSTSRLGRSYNEQFF. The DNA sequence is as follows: TGTGCCAGTAGTACCTCTCGACTTGGACGATCCTACAATGAGCAGTTCTTC.